This T cell receptor (beta chain) is drawn from a study of T cells in Graves' hyperthyroidism and ophthalmopathy. General study points: By a 13 V-J model, ophthalmopathy was set apart from stable hyperthyroidism.

On this clonotype itself: The antigen is unknown.

The source material, RNA transcripts, was used to amplify TCR beta CDR3 regions. Researchers ran a first-round RT-PCR on the TCR CDR3 using the HTBI primer set. From the multiplex PCR reads, TCRdb called clonotypes with MiXCR, one entry per CDR3 protein. The sample consists of approximately 200,000 distinct CDR3 sequences, about 16% of them appearing once. Germline lookup yields CDR1 SGDLS and CDR2 YYNGEE. The CDR3 sequence is 15 residues long. J was trimmed by 5 bases and V by 4 bases; bases with no gene match: 8. This TCR derives from a middle-aged man with Graves' hyperthyroidism. V and J are TRBV9 and TRBJ2-3; 9 nucleotides agree with TRBD1. The material sequenced was blood. The CDR3 spells CASSSDRGAQDTQYF. The CDR3 DNA reads TGTGCCAGCAGCTCGGACAGGGGCGCACAAGATACGCAGTATTTT.